These 20 T cell receptor beta chains came from one sample sequenced in a study of Ad26.COV2.S vaccination and SARS-CoV-2 variants (dated by TCRdb to the early 2020s). The method was the immunoSEQ multiplex PCR assay. TCRdb re-hosts the immuneACCESS table, in-frame sequences only. Its copies lack some clones; in the studies checked, an unresolved V gene accounts for under half of them, and the cause for the rest is not known. Present in this sample are around 340,000 clones, 86% of which were seen just once. About 10% of the sample is held by the ten biggest clonotypes. The sample's treatment or condition label, in plain terms: over 15 received Ad26.COV2.S at low or high dose, single or two shots; 5 received placebo; per-sample allocation not given. For vaccine and placebo recipients, repertoires were sequenced using samples collected on day 63 after the first injection. The source was peripheral blood, collected in a trial of Ad26.COV2.S vaccine versus placebo. The source is a person aged 18 to 59 who received the Ad26.COV2.S COVID-19 vaccine or a placebo.

The J gene is TRBJ2-5, the V gene TRBV6-5; tentative D call: TRBD1 (6 bases). The CDR3 is made up of 12 amino acids. CDR1 is MNHEY, CDR2 SVGAGI, per germline. Trimming removed 5 bases from V and 5 bases from J, with 9 bases in between. Here the CDR3 reads CASSQRGETQYF. CDR3 bases: TGTGCCAGCAGTCAAAGGGGGGAGACCCAGTACTTC.

The chain couples TRBV9 to TRBJ2-3, with D tentatively TRBD2 (5 bases). The CDR3 extends over 15 amino acids. Trimming cost V 1 base and J 3 bases, with 12 bases left between them. Looked up from germline, CDR1 is SGDLS and CDR2 is YYNGEE. CDR3 nucleotides: TGTGCCAGCAGCGTACGGGGTTTGGAAACAGATACGCAGTATTTT. This encodes CASSVRGLETDTQYF.

The chain employs TRBV19 and TRBJ2-2; D is undetermined. The CDR3 totals 14 residues. CDR1 is LNHDA and CDR2 is SQIVND in the germline V gene (reference sequence). V lost 8 bases and J lost 0, with 10 bases in between. The DNA for the CDR3 is TGTGCCAGTCGTGTGGGCCCGAACACCGGGGAGCTGTTTTTT. Its protein product is CASRVGPNTGELFF.

Here the CDR3 DNA reads TGTGCCAGCGGCACAAACAGGGGGCGGATGAGCGGTAGCAATCAGCCCCAGCATTTT. Residues: CASGTNRGRMSGSNQPQHF. V and J are TRBV21-1 and TRBJ1-5; the table gives TRBD1 as D, unverified against the DNA. TRBV21-1 is reported as a pseudogene. The CDR3 is 19 amino acids.

Only one count was recorded for this clone. The rearrangement uses TRBV18 and TRBJ1-5; unclear D gene. CDR3 length: 15 amino acids. In germline, CDR1 is KGHSH, CDR2 LQKENI. V was shortened by 5 bases and J by 2 bases, with 13 bases between the two germline ends. In DNA form, the CDR3 reads TGTGCCAGCTCAGCGTCGGATGCTCGCAATCAGCCCCAGCATTTT. Translation gives CASSASDARNQPQHF.

Only one count was recorded for this clone. The V and J genes are TRBV5-1 and TRBJ2-3, with D possibly called TRBD1 or TRBD2 (5 bases each). Germline values: CDR1 SGHRS, CDR2 YFSETQ. Trimming removed 2 bases at V and 2 bases at J, with 12 bases between. CDR3 length: 15 residues. CDR3 sequence: CASSFYGGPTDTQYF. In DNA, the CDR3 is TGCGCCAGCAGCTTCTATGGGGGACCCACAGATACGCAGTATTTT. Together with reference TRBV5-1 and TRBJ2-3, the CDR3 gives the full variable domain: KAGVTQTPRYLIKTRGQQVTLSCSPISGHRSVSWYQQTPGQGLQFLFEYFSETQRNKGNFPGRFSGRQFSNSRSEMNVSTLELGDSALYLCASSFYGGPTDTQYFGPGTRLTVL.

The V call is TRBV13, the J call TRBJ1-6; 10 positions match TRBD1. This CDR3 has 17 residues. The germline V gene encodes CDR1 PRHDT and CDR2 FYEKMQ (reference sequence). The J segment lost 6 bases and the V segment lost 0 bases, leaving 5 bases of the junction unmatched. The CDR3 loop reads CASSLGRWTGGNSPLHF. The CDR3 DNA sequence: TGTGCCAGCAGCTTAGGCAGATGGACAGGGGGTAATTCACCCCTCCACTTT.

The J gene is TRBJ2-5, the V gene TRBV7-2; the D gene is possibly TRBD2 (7 bases). V lost 5 bases and J 6 bases, leaving 16 bases between the germline ends. Per germline, CDR1 SGHTA and CDR2 FQGNSA. The CDR3 is 14 residues long. CDR3 DNA: TGTGCCAGCAGCCAAGGGGGAGGGGGGAAGACCCAGTACTTC. Translated, it gives CASSQGGGGKTQYF.

The genes are TRBV6-7 and TRBJ1-4; 7 bases match TRBD1. TRBV6-7 counts as an open reading frame of uncertain function. The CDR3 has 16 amino acids. Germline trimming cut 5 bases from V and 5 bases from J; bases unmatched to any gene: 11. The CDR3 bases are TGTGCCAGCAGTCCGATGTCCGGGACAGTCAATGAAAAACTGTTTTTT. This translates into CASSPMSGTVNEKLFF.

This chain joins TRBV5-1 and TRBJ1-5, with D maybe TRBD1 (5 bases). The germline gives CDR1 SGHRS, CDR2 YFSETQ. V gave up 5 bases and J gave up 4 bases, with 13 bases separating them. The CDR3 extends over 14 amino acids. The CDR3 region is CASSLGDGNQPQHF. CDR3 nucleotide sequence: TGCGCCAGCAGTCTAGGGGACGGGAATCAGCCCCAGCATTTT.

The chain has TRBV19 and TRBJ2-1; TRBD1 matches 7 bases. The J segment lost 5 bases and the V segment lost 3 bases, leaving 10 bases of the junction unmatched. The CDR3 covers 16 residues. Germline loops: CDR1 LNHDA, CDR2 SQIVND (reference sequence). DNA for the CDR3: TGTGCCAGTAGTATCTCGACAGGGAAGGACGACAATGAGCAGTTCTTC. It codes for CASSISTGKDDNEQFF.

V gene TRBV5-6 combines with J gene TRBJ1-6, with a weak D call TRBD1 (5 bases). This CDR3 region has 14 residues. Trimming removed 1 base at V and 7 bases at J, with 9 bases between. CDR1 is SGHDT, CDR2 YYEEEE, per germline. The CDR3 DNA is TGTGCCAGCAGCTTGCCGGACACAAATTCACCCCTCCACTTT. Protein sequence: CASSLPDTNSPLHF.

The rearrangement joins TRBV6-6 to TRBJ2-3; D is ambiguous. Germline CDR1 reads MNHNY; CDR2 reads SVGAGI (reference sequence). Deletions cut 2 bases from V and 2 bases from J, with 5 bases between. The CDR3 spans 13 residues. The chain's CDR3 is CASSYLITDTQYF. CDR3 nucleotide sequence: TGTGCCAGCAGTTACCTTATCACAGATACGCAGTATTTT.

This rearrangement joins TRBV4-1 to TRBJ1-2; D gene unclear. V was trimmed by 0 bases and J by 1 base, leaving 9 bases between them. CDR1 is MGHRA and CDR2 is YSYEKL in the germline V gene. The CDR3 sequence is 15 residues long. The CDR3 bases are TGCGCCAGCAGCCAAGATCAACAGCATAACTATGGCTACACCTTC. Translation: CASSQDQQHNYGYTF.

In regard to this clone: The same CDR3 also results from other DNA sequences found in this sample. V is TRBV7-2 and J is TRBJ1-5; D is uncertain. CDR1 and CDR2 (germline): SGHTA, FQGNSA. V was cut by 4 bases and J by 5 bases, with 9 bases left in between. The CDR3 is 13 residues long. The CDR3: CASSYRGDQPQHF. In DNA, the CDR3 is TGTGCCAGCAGCTACCGGGGTGATCAGCCCCAGCATTTT.

The chain recombines TRBV4-1 with TRBJ2-3; 9 bases agree with TRBD2. The CDR3 length is 16 residues. V lost 4 bases, J lost 0 bases, and 5 bases stayed unmatched. Germline CDR1 and CDR2: MGHRA and YSYEKL. The CDR3 nucleotides are TGCGCCAGCAGCCCGACCGGGACTAGCAGCACAGATACGCAGTATTTT. Its protein product is CASSPTGTSSTDTQYF.

The J gene is TRBJ2-1, the V gene TRBV6-5; D call uncertain. Deletions cut 6 bases from V and 6 bases from J, with 15 bases between. Germline V gene sequence: CDR1 MNHEY, CDR2 SVGAGI. This CDR3 has 14 residues. The chain's CDR3 is CASSDLAGLNEQFF. CDR3 DNA sequence: TGTGCCAGCAGCGACCTCGCCGGCCTCAATGAGCAGTTCTTC.

This clone appeared a single time. This chain joins TRBV28 and TRBJ2-7; the match to TRBD1 covers 12 bases. J gave up 0 bases and V 6 bases, and 6 bases lay outside the gene matches. The CDR3 runs 16 residues. CDR1 is MDHEN, CDR2 SYDVKM, per germline. CDR3 protein: CASRGTGGRGSYEQYF. Here the CDR3 DNA reads TGTGCCAGCAGGGGGACAGGGGGCAGAGGCTCCTACGAGCAGTACTTC.

Concerning this clone itself: Other DNA sequences in this specimen translate into the identical CDR3. The rearrangement links TRBV18 to TRBJ2-1; D possibly uses TRBD1 or TRBD2 (5 bases each). Trimming shortened V by 4 bases and J by 7 bases, and 14 bases separated the two germline ends. This CDR3 contains 14 residues. Per germline, CDR1 KGHSH and CDR2 LQKENI. The CDR3 region is CASSLSGTSNEQFF. For the CDR3, the DNA is TGTGCCAGCTCACTTTCCGGGACCTCTAATGAGCAGTTCTTC.

The chain has TRBV7-3 and TRBJ1-3; D is possibly TRBD1 (5 bases). The CDR3 totals 17 residues. V lost 1 base and J 0 bases, leaving 13 bases between the germline ends. Germline CDR1 is SGHTA and CDR2 is FQGTGA. Written as DNA, the CDR3 is TGTGCCAGCAGCTTAAGGTCGGGAGGGGACTCTGGAAACACCATATATTTT. As protein: CASSLRSGGDSGNTIYF.